This is a list of T cell receptor beta chains from one sample in a study of cytomegalovirus exposure and HLA in healthy donors. Measured with immunoSEQ multiplex PCR; TCRdb has only the in-frame clones, and not every one. The sample holds 110,000 to 150,000 clones, just under 70% seen once. Sequencing used PBMCs. These TCRs come from a man in his sixties in good health and CMV-seronegative. The CDR3 runs from the conserved cysteine through the conserved F or W. A D gene is named only where the DNA matches it firmly. Clone size, where shown, is once, few, many, or a class for clones that have expanded.

d_call	clone_size	v_call	cdr3_length	j_call	cdr3_aa	cdr3_nt
TRBD1	.	TRBV19	16	TRBJ1-5	CASRISGTGEDQPQHF	TGTGCCAGTAGGATCTCCGGGACAGGGGAGGATCAGCCCCAGCATTTT
.	.	TRBV21-1	14	TRBJ1-3	CASSKYGSGNTIYF	TGTGCCAGCAGCAAATACGGCTCTGGAAACACCATATATTTT
.	.	TRBV2	12	TRBJ2-7	CASVRHGSEQYF	TGTGCCAGCGTTCGACATGGGAGCGAGCAGTACTTC
TRBD1	.	TRBV27	15	TRBJ2-7	CASSSPGTGLYEQYF	TGTGCCAGCAGTTCTCCCGGGACAGGGTTGTACGAGCAGTACTTC
TRBD2	few	TRBV7-8	15	TRBJ2-1	CASSLEPSGYNEQFF	TGTGCCAGCAGCTTAGAGCCTAGCGGATACAATGAGCAGTTCTTC
TRBD1	few	TRBV7-3	17	TRBJ2-3	CASSLSGTGAGEDTQYF	TGTGCCAGCAGCTTAAGTGGGACAGGGGCGGGTGAAGATACGCAGTATTTT
TRBD2	.	TRBV28	12	TRBJ2-5	CAVAGVRETQYF	TGTGCCGTGGCGGGAGTGAGAGAGACCCAGTACTTC
TRBD2	.	TRBV28	18	TRBJ2-1	CASSLSGRASGIYNEQFF	TGTGCCAGCAGTTTATCGGGGCGTGCTAGCGGGATCTACAATGAGCAGTTCTTC
.	.	TRBV18	15	TRBJ1-5	CASSPSVQGNQPQHF	TGTGCCAGCTCACCATCCGTGCAGGGCAATCAGCCCCAGCATTTT
TRBD2	.	TRBV28	16	TRBJ2-3	CASPLAGDSSTDTQYF	TGTGCCAGTCCCCTAGCGGGAGACTCTAGCACAGATACGCAGTATTTT
TRBD1	.	TRBV29-1	14	TRBJ2-3	CSAIPGTGGDTQYF	TGCAGCGCAATACCCGGGACAGGGGGAGATACGCAGTATTTT
.	.	TRBV9	17	TRBJ2-1	CASSVANQLGRYNEQFF	TGTGCCAGCAGCGTAGCTAACCAGCTAGGCCGATACAATGAGCAGTTCTTC
TRBD2	.	TRBV5-1	16	TRBJ2-5	CASSPDGSGVQETQYF	TGCGCCAGCAGCCCGGATGGTAGCGGGGTCCAAGAGACCCAGTACTTC
TRBD1	.	TRBV6-5	14	TRBJ2-7	CASSYSAGGYEQYF	TGTGCCAGCAGTTACTCGGCAGGGGGCTACGAGCAGTACTTC
TRBD1	.	TRBV5-1	15	TRBJ2-5	CASSLGPTGEETQYF	TGCGCCAGCAGCTTGGGTCCGACAGGGGAAGAGACCCAGTACTTC
TRBD2	.	TRBV29-1	18	TRBJ2-3	CSVEDMGLAGEETDTQYF	TGCAGCGTTGAAGATATGGGACTAGCGGGAGAGGAGACAGATACGCAGTATTTT
.	.	TRBV7-2	13	TRBJ1-5	CASSRQKDQPQHF	TGTGCCAGCAGCCGACAGAAAGATCAGCCCCAGCATTTT
.	.	TRBV14	15	TRBJ1-5	CASSQGREHFQPQHF	TGTGCCAGCAGCCAAGGCAGGGAACATTTTCAGCCCCAGCATTTT
TRBD2	.	TRBV7-2	16	TRBJ2-3	CASSLRGGGGSATQYF	TGTGCCAGCAGCCTACGTGGCGGGGGGGGTTCGGCCACGCAGTATTTT
.	few	TRBV2	14	TRBJ1-1	CASSPLGQSTEAFF	TGTGCCAGCAGTCCCCTAGGTCAGAGCACTGAAGCTTTCTTT
.	.	TRBV15	13	TRBJ2-3	CATSGATSHTQYF	TGTGCCACCAGCGGGGCCACGTCCCATACGCAGTATTTT
TRBD2	.	TRBV7-3	15	TRBJ2-1	CASSPLAGAYNEQFF	TGTGCCAGCAGCCCCCTAGCGGGAGCCTACAATGAGCAGTTCTTC
.	once	TRBV9	13	TRBJ1-1	CASSLSPDTEAFF	TGTGCCAGCAGCCTGTCCCCGGACACTGAAGCTTTCTTT
.	.	TRBV20-1	10	TRBJ2-1	CSASNEHRFF	TGCAGTGCTAGCAACGAGCATCGGTTCTTC
TRBD1	.	TRBV5-6	13	TRBJ2-6	CASSRTGTNVLTF	TGTGCCAGCAGTCGGACAGGGACCAACGTCCTGACTTTC
TRBD1	.	TRBV19	15	TRBJ1-5	CASKTRTGSNQPQHF	TGTGCCAGTAAGACCCGGACAGGGAGCAATCAGCCCCAGCATTTT
TRBD1	once	TRBV6-5	15	TRBJ1-4	CASSYSGTVGEKLFF	TGTGCCAGCAGTTACTCGGGGACAGTGGGTGAAAAACTGTTTTTT
TRBD1	once	TRBV6-5	15	TRBJ1-1	CASRRRDRGDTEAFF	TGTGCCAGCAGGCGTCGGGACAGGGGGGACACTGAAGCTTTCTTT
.	.	TRBV7-9	14	TRBJ2-7	CASSQVPFGYEQYF	TGTGCCAGCAGCCAGGTTCCCTTCGGCTACGAGCAGTACTTC
.	.	TRBV7-2	16	TRBJ1-5	CASSLAGGGGNQPQHF	TGTGCCAGCAGCTTAGCGGGGGGTGGGGGCAATCAGCCCCAGCATTTT
TRBD2	.	TRBV5-1	16	TRBJ2-1	CASSLDLAGGPREQFF	TGCGCCAGCAGCTTGGACCTAGCGGGAGGGCCTCGGGAGCAGTTCTTC
TRBD1	.	TRBV6-6	16	TRBJ2-3	CASSYAQGESTDTQYF	TGTGCCAGCAGTTACGCACAGGGGGAAAGCACAGATACGCAGTATTTT
.	.	TRBV5-6	13	TRBJ1-1	CASSWWGGTEAFF	TGTGCCAGCAGCTGGTGGGGGGGCACTGAAGCTTTCTTT
.	.	TRBV9	16	TRBJ2-7	CASSVGGSGSSYEQYF	TGTGCCAGCAGCGTAGGGGGCTCCGGGAGCTCCTACGAGCAGTACTTC
TRBD2	.	TRBV30	14	TRBJ2-2	CAWTRAGVTGELFF	TGTGCCTGGACGAGGGCGGGAGTGACCGGGGAGCTGTTTTTT
.	.	TRBV7-9	12	TRBJ1-5	CASSLGPGPQHF	TGTGCCAGCAGCTTAGGCCCGGGGCCCCAGCATTTT
.	.	TRBV14	15	TRBJ1-2	CASSQDLAGNYGYTF	TGTGCCAGCAGCCAAGATCTGGCGGGGAACTATGGCTACACCTTC
TRBD1	.	TRBV28	14	TRBJ2-2	CASKETGITGELFF	TGTGCCAGTAAAGAGACAGGGATCACCGGGGAGCTGTTTTTT
TRBD1	.	TRBV5-1	16	TRBJ2-7	CASSPPSGTGFDEQYF	TGCGCCAGCAGCCCACCTTCAGGGACAGGGTTCGACGAGCAGTACTTC
TRBD2	few	TRBV7-2	15	TRBJ2-3	CASSLMGLATDTQYF	TGTGCCAGCAGCTTGATGGGACTAGCGACGGATACGCAGTATTTT
TRBD1	.	TRBV7-2	14	TRBJ2-5	CASSPRQGSETQYF	TGTGCCAGCAGCCCAAGACAGGGGTCAGAGACCCAGTACTTC
.	.	TRBV25-1	14	TRBJ2-7	CASSPGQALPKQYF	TGTGCCAGCAGTCCGGGACAAGCACTACCAAAGCAGTACTTC
TRBD1	.	TRBV25-1	14	TRBJ2-2	CALPGQGYTGELFF	TGTGCCCTCCCAGGACAGGGCTACACCGGGGAGCTGTTTTTT
.	.	TRBV6-1	13	TRBJ2-5	CASKHGVVETQYF	TGTGCCAGCAAGCACGGGGTTGTGGAGACCCAGTACTTC
.	.	TRBV4-3	16	TRBJ1-5	CASSQAWNSGNQPQHF	TGCGCCAGCAGCCAAGCTTGGAATAGCGGTAATCAGCCCCAGCATTTT
TRBD1	.	TRBV4-1	16	TRBJ1-2	CASSQEGRGGAFGYTF	TGCGCCAGCAGCCAAGAGGGGCGAGGGGGCGCCTTTGGCTACACCTTC
TRBD2	.	TRBV4-3	16	TRBJ2-3	CASSQHSGSSTDTQYF	TGCGCCAGCAGCCAACATAGCGGGTCTAGCACAGATACGCAGTATTTT
TRBD2	.	TRBV27	15	TRBJ2-1	CASSPRLAGVDEQFF	TGTGCCAGCAGTCCCCGACTAGCGGGGGTAGATGAGCAGTTCTTC
.	.	TRBV9	15	TRBJ2-7	CASSVGGGGNGEQYF	TGTGCCAGCAGCGTAGGCGGCGGAGGGAATGGGGAGCAGTACTTC
.	.	TRBV27	14	TRBJ1-2	CASSSNTANYGYTF	TGTGCCAGCAGTTCCAACACCGCTAACTATGGCTACACCTTC